The rows below give T cell receptor beta chains drawn from one sample of a study of blood T cell repertoires in COVID-19. Repertoires were generated with immunoSEQ multiplex PCR, while TCRdb's copy carries only in-frame clones and drops some. Among 78,000 or so clones, roughly 80% were seen once, and the ten largest hold 5% to 7%. Sample: peripheral blood. Every receptor here comes from a woman aged 55 to 70 with acute or convalescent COVID-19. Each CDR3 is given with its conserved first and last residue. The order of the fields is J gene, D gene, CDR3 length, V gene, clone size, CDR3 DNA, CDR3 protein. The D gene is left open where the match is weak. Only some rows state a clone size, as once, few, many or a class for expanded clones.

>TRBJ2-7|TRBD2|14|TRBV3-1/TRBV3-2|.
TGTGCCAGCAGCACTCGCGGGGGGGCCGACGAGCAGTACTTC
CASSTRGGADEQYF
>TRBJ2-5|TRBD2|15|TRBV3-1/TRBV3-2|.
TGTGCCAGCAGCCAAGGCCCTAGCGGGGGAGAGACCCAGTACTTC
CASSQGPSGGETQYF
>TRBJ1-2|TRBD1|13|TRBV6-1|.
TGTGCCAGCAGTGACACAGGGGGGCGCGGCTACACCTTC
CASSDTGGRGYTF
>TRBJ1-2|TRBD1|16|TRBV5-6|.
TGTGCCAGCAGCCAACCCGGGACAGGGGACCACTATGGCTACACCTTC
CASSQPGTGDHYGYTF
>TRBJ1-1|.|13|TRBV6-4|.
TGTGCCAGCAGTGTAGAGGCTCGGGGTGAAGCTTTCTTT
CASSVEARGEAFF
>TRBJ1-2|TRBD1|13|TRBV4-2|.
TGTGCCAGCAGCCCCACCGACAGGGGCGGCTACACCTTC
CASSPTDRGGYTF
>TRBJ1-5|.|15|TRBV5-6|.
TGTGCCAGCAGCCCGGGACTGACGGCCGATCAGCCCCAGCATTTT
CASSPGLTADQPQHF
>TRBJ1-4|.|13|TRBV6-1|.
TGTGCCAGCAGTGATATGGGGGGTGAAAAACTGTTTTTT
CASSDMGGEKLFF
>TRBJ2-3|TRBD1|16|TRBV7-6|once
TGTGCCAGCAGCTTAGAGGGACAGGGGGCAACAGATACGCAGTATTTT
CASSLEGQGATDTQYF
>TRBJ1-5|TRBD1|15|TRBV2|.
TGTGCCAGCAGGGGGGGACAGGGATTCAATCAGCCCCAGCATTTT
CASRGGQGFNQPQHF
>TRBJ2-7|.|15|TRBV24-1|.
TGTGCCACCAGTGATCCCCGTCAGTTTGATGGCGAGCAGTACTTC
CATSDPRQFDGEQYF
>TRBJ1-1|.|14|TRBV9|few
TGTGCCAGCAGCGTAGAATTCAGGAACACTGAAGCTTTCTTT
CASSVEFRNTEAFF
>TRBJ2-1|.|16|TRBV5-4|.
TGTGCCAGCAGCTCACAGGGTCTTGGGGCCTACAATGAGCAGTTCTTC
CASSSQGLGAYNEQFF
>TRBJ1-2|TRBD1|12|TRBV12-3/TRBV12-4|.
TGTGCCAGCACCGGGACAGGGGAGGGCTACACCTTC
CASTGTGEGYTF
>TRBJ1-5|.|14|TRBV15|.
TGTGCCACCAGCAGCACTACAGGGTTCAAGCCCCAGCATTTT
CATSSTTGFKPQHF
>TRBJ1-1|.|18|TRBV6-1|.
TGTGCCAGCAGTGAAACCCGAAGGGGGATTGGGGGTAACACTGAAGCTTTCTTT
CASSETRRGIGGNTEAFF
>TRBJ1-1|TRBD1|14|TRBV19|.
TGTGCCAGTAACGGGTTGGGCAGGGGGCCTGAAGCTTTCTTT
CASNGLGRGPEAFF
>TRBJ1-6|.|14|TRBV5-6|.
TGTGCCAGCAGGGGCGGGCATGATAATTCACCCCTCCACTTT
CASRGGHDNSPLHF
>TRBJ1-1|.|13|TRBV12-3/TRBV12-4|.
TGTGCCAGCAGTGGACAGCTGAACACTGAAGCTTTCTTT
CASSGQLNTEAFF
>TRBJ2-7|.|14|TRBV7-6|.
TGTGCCAGCAGCTTAGGGGCAACCTTTTACGAGCAGTACTTC
CASSLGATFYEQYF
>TRBJ1-2|.|12|TRBV12-3/TRBV12-4|.
TGTGCCAGCAGTTTAACCGGCTATGGCTACACCTTC
CASSLTGYGYTF
>TRBJ1-1|.|12|TRBV15|.
TGTGCCACCAGCAGAGGGACAGCTGAAGCTTTCTTT
CATSRGTAEAFF
>TRBJ1-1|.|15|TRBV6-5|.
TGTGCCAGCTGCCCTGATGGAGCTATGAACACTGAAGCTTTCTTT
CASCPDGAMNTEAFF
>TRBJ1-1|TRBD1|12|TRBV27|.
TGTGCCAGCCGACAGGGGGAGACTGAAGCTTTCTTT
CASRQGETEAFF
>TRBJ1-5|TRBD1|17|TRBV5-1|.
TGCGCCAGCAGCTTCCGCGACAGGGGCCCTAAGGACCAGCCCCAGCATTTT
CASSFRDRGPKDQPQHF
>TRBJ1-4|.|15|TRBV6-1|.
TGTGCCAGCAAATGGGCAGGCGCAACTAATGAAAAACTGTTTTTT
CASKWAGATNEKLFF
>TRBJ2-3|TRBD2|16|TRBV30|.
TGTGCCTGGAGGGTTGGGACGGGGGGGGTCACAGATACGCAGTATTTT
CAWRVGTGGVTDTQYF
>TRBJ2-4|.|14|TRBV6-2/TRBV6-3|.
TGTGCCAGCAGTTATAATGTGGCCAAAAACATTCAGTACTTC
CASSYNVAKNIQYF
>TRBJ2-1|TRBD1|17|TRBV24-1|.
TGTGCCACCAGTGATTTGCAGGCAGGGGGTAGGTACAATGAGCAGTTCTTC
CATSDLQAGGRYNEQFF
>TRBJ1-2|.|15|TRBV24-1|.
TGTGCCACCAGTGACTCCGGGGATGTAAGTTACGGCTACACCTTC
CATSDSGDVSYGYTF
>TRBJ1-6|TRBD1|14|TRBV27|.
TGTGCCAGCACCCAAGGGGGCGCAAGTTCACCCCTCCACTTT
CASTQGGASSPLHF
>TRBJ2-1|.|16|TRBV20-1|.
TGCAGTGCTAGTGCCGTACTAGCAACGGGGAACAATGAGCAGTTCTTC
CSASAVLATGNNEQFF
>TRBJ1-4|.|14|TRBV19|.
TGTGCCAGTAAGAACAGGGAGGGGAAGGAAAAACTGTTTTTT
CASKNREGKEKLFF
>TRBJ1-2|.|16|TRBV9|.
TGTGCCAGCAGCGTTGATCCGGGACTGTCCCGTTATGGCTACACCTTC
CASSVDPGLSRYGYTF
>TRBJ2-3|TRBD2|18|TRBV15|.
TGTGCCACCAGCAGAGCCAGCGGGGGCGGTGTGGGGACAGATACGCAGTATTTT
CATSRASGGGVGTDTQYF
>TRBJ2-1|TRBD1|13|TRBV12-5|.
TGTGCTAGTGGTTTGACAGGGGCGGCGGAGCAGTTCTTC
CASGLTGAAEQFF
>TRBJ2-1|.|15|TRBV6-1|.
TGTGCCAGCAGTGAATTCACAGGTTCCTACAATGAGCAGTTCTTC
CASSEFTGSYNEQFF
>TRBJ1-2|.|14|TRBV24-1|.
TGTGCCACCAGTGATTTTACTGAGCCCTATGGCTACACCTTC
CATSDFTEPYGYTF
>TRBJ2-2|.|13|TRBV24-1|.
TGTGCCACCAGTGAGTCAGGGTTCGGGGAGCTGTTTTTT
CATSESGFGELFF